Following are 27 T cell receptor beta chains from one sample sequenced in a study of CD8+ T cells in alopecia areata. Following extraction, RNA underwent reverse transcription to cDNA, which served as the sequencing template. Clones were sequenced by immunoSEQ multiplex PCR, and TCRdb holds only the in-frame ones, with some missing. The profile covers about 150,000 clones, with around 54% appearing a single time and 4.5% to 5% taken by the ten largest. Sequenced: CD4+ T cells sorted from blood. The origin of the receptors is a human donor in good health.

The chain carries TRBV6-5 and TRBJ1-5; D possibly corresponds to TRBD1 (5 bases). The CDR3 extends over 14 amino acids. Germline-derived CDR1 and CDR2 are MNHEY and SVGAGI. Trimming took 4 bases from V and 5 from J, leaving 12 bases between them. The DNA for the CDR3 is TGTGCCAGCAGTTGGGCTGGGGCAGATCAGCCCCAGCATTTT. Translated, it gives CASSWAGADQPQHF.

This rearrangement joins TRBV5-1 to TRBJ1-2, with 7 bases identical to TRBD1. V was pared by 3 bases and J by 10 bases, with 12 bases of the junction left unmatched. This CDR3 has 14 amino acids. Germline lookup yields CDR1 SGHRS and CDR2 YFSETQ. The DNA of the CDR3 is TGCGCCAGCAGCTCGCAGGGACAGAGAGGAGCCTACACCTTC. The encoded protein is CASSSQGQRGAYTF. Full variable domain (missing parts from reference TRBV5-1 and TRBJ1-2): KAGVTQTPRYLIKTRGQQVTLSCSPISGHRSVSWYQQTPGQGLQFLFEYFSETQRNKGNFPGRFSGRQFSNSRSEMNVSTLELGDSALYLCASSSQGQRGAYTFGSGTRLTVV.

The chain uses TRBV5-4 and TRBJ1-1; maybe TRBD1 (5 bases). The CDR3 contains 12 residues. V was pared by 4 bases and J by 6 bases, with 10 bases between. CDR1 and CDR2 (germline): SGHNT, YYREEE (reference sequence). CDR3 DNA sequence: TGTGCCAGCAGCAGCTACAGGTCTGAAGCTTTCTTT. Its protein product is CASSSYRSEAFF. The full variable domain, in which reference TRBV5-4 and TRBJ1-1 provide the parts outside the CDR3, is ETGVTQSPTHLIKTRGQQVTLRCSSQSGHNTVSWYQQALGQGPQFIFQYYREEENGRGNFPPRFSGLQFPNYSSELNVNALELDDSALYLCASSSYRSEAFFGQGTRLTVV.

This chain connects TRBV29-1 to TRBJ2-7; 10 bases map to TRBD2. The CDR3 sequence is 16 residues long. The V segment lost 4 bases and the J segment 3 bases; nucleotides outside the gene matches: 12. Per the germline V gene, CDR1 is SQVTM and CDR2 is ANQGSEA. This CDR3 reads CSVAGGVAGGIYEQYF. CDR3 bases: TGCAGCGTTGCCGGAGGAGTAGCGGGAGGAATCTACGAGCAGTACTTC.

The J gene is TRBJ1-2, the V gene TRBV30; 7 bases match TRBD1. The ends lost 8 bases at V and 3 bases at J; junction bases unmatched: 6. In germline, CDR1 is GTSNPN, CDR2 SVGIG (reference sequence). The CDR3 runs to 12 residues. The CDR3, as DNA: TGTGCCGCAAATACAGGGGACTATGGCTACACCTTC. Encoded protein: CAANTGDYGYTF.

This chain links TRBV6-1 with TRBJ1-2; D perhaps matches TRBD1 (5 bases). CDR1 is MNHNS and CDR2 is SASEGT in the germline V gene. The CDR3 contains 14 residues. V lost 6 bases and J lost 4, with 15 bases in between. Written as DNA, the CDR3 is TGTGCCAGCAGCTCAGGGATAAATACCTATGGCTACACCTTC. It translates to CASSSGINTYGYTF.

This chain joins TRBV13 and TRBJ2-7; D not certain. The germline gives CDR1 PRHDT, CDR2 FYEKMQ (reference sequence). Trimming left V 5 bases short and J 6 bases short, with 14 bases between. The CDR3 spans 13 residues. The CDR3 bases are TGTGCCAGCAGCCTACGAAGGTCTAGCGAGCAGTACTTC. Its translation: CASSLRRSSEQYF. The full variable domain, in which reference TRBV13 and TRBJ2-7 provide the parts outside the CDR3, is AAGVIQSPRHLIKEKRETATLKCYPIPRHDTVYWYQQGPGQDPQFLISFYEKMQSDKGSIPDRFSAQQFSDYHSELNMSSLELGDSALYFCASSLRRSSEQYFGPGTRLTVT.

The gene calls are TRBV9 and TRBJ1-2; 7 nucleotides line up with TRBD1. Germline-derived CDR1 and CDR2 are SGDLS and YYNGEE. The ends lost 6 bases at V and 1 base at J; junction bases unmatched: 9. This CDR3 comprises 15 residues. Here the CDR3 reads CASTRQGEFNYGYTF. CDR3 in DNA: TGTGCCAGCACTCGTCAGGGGGAATTTAACTATGGCTACACCTTC.

In DNA form, the CDR3 reads TGCGCCAGCAGCTTGGAGGAAGACACTGAAGCTTTCTTT. This codes for CASSLEEDTEAFF. This chain connects TRBV5-1 to TRBJ1-1; no clear D. Trimming removed 0 bases at V and 3 bases at J, with 6 bases between. Per the germline V gene, CDR1 is SGHRS and CDR2 is YFSETQ. There are 13 residues in the CDR3.

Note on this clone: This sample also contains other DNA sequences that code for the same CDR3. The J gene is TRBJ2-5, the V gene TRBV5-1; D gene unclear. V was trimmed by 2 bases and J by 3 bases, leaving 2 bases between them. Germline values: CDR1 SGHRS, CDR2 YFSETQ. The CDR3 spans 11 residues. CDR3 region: CASSFEETQYF. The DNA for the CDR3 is TGCGCCAGCAGCTTCGAAGAGACCCAGTACTTC.

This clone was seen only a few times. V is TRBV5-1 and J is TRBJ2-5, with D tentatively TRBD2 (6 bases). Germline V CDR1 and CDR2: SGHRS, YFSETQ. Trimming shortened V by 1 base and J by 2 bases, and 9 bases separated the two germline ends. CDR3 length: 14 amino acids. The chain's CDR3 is CASSLREQQETQYF. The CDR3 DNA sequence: TGCGCCAGCAGCTTGCGGGAGCAACAAGAGACCCAGTACTTC. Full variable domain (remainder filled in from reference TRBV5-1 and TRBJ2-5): KAGVTQTPRYLIKTRGQQVTLSCSPISGHRSVSWYQQTPGQGLQFLFEYFSETQRNKGNFPGRFSGRQFSNSRSEMNVSTLELGDSALYLCASSLREQQETQYFGPGTRLLVL.

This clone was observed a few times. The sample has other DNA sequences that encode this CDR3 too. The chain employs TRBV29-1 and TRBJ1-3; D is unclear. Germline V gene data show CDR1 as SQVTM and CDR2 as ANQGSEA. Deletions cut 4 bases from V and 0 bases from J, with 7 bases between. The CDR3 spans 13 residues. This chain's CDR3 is CSVGVSSGNTIYF. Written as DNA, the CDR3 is TGCAGCGTTGGCGTCAGCTCTGGAAACACCATATATTTT.

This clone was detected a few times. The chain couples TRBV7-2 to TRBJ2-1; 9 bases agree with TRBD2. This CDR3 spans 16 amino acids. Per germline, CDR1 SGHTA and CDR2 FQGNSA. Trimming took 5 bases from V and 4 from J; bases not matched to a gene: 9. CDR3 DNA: TGTGCCAGCAGCCCACGCGGGGGGGTACTGTACAATGAGCAGTTCTTC. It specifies CASSPRGGVLYNEQFF.

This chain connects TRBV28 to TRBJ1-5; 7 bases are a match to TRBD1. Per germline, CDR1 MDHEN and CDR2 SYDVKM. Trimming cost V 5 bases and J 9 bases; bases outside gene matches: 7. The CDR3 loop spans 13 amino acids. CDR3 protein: CASSTRQGLPQHF. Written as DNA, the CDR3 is TGTGCCAGCAGTACCCGACAGGGTCTGCCCCAGCATTTT.

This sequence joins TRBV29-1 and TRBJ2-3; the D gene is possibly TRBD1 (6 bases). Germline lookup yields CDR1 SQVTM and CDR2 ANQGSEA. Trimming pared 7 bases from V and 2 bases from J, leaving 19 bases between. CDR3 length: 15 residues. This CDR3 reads CSAEVSGQYTDTQYF. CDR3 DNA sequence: TGCAGCGCCGAAGTGTCGGGACAATACACAGATACGCAGTATTTT.

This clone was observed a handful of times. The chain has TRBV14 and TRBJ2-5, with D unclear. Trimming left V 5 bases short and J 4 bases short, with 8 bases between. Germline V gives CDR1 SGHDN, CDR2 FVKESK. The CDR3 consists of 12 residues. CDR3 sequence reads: CASSFNSETQYF. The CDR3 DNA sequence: TGTGCCAGCAGCTTCAATTCAGAGACCCAGTACTTC.

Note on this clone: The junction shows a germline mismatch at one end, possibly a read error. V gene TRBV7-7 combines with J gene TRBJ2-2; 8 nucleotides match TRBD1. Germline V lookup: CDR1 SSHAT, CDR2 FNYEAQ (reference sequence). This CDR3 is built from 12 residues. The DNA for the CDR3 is TGTGCTAGCAAGGACAGGGCCGGGGAGCTGTTTTTT. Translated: CASKDRAGELFF.

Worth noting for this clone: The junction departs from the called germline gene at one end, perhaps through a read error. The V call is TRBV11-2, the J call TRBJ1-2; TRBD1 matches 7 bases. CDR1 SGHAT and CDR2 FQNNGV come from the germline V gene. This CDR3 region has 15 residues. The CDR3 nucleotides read TGTGCCAGCAGCTCCCCTAAGGGGGCTAAGTATGGCTACACCTTC. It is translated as CASSSPKGAKYGYTF.

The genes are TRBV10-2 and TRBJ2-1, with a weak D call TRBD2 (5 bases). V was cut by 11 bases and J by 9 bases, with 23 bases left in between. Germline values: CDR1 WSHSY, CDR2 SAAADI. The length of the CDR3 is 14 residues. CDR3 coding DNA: TGCGCCGTTCAGGAGGCGAAGCCCGCCCCTGAGCAGTTCTTC. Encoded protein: CAVQEAKPAPEQFF.

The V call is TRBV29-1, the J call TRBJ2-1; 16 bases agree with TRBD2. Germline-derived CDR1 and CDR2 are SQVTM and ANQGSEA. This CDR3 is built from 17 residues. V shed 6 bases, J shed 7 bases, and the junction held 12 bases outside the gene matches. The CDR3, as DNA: TGCAGCGTCCCCGGGACTAGCGGGAGGGTTCTAGGGAATGAGCAGTTCTTC. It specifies CSVPGTSGRVLGNEQFF.

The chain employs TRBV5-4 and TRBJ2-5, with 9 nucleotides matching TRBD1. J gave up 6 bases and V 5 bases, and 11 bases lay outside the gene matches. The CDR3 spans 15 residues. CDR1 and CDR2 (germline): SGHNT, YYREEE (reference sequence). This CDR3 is CASRLDRGFFQTQYF. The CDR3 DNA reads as TGTGCCAGCAGACTGGACAGGGGATTTTTCCAGACCCAGTACTTC.

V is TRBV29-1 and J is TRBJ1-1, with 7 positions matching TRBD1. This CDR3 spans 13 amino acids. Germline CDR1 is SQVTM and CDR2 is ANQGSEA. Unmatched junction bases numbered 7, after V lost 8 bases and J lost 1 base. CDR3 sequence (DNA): TGCAGCCCCAGGGGGGGGTGGAACACTGAAGCTTTCTTT. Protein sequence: CSPRGGWNTEAFF.

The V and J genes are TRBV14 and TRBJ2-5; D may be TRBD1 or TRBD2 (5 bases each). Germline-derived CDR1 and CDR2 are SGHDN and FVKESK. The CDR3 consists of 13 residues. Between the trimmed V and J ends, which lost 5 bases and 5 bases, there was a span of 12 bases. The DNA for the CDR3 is TGTGCCAGCAGCTATCAGGGAGCTGAGACCCAGTACTTC. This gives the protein CASSYQGAETQYF.

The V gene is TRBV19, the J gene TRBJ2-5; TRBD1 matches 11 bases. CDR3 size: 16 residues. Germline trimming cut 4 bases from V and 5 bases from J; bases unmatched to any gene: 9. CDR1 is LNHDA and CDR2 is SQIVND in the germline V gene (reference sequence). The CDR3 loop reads CASSTIGQGARETQYF. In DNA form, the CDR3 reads TGTGCCAGTAGTACCATCGGACAGGGGGCCCGTGAGACCCAGTACTTC.

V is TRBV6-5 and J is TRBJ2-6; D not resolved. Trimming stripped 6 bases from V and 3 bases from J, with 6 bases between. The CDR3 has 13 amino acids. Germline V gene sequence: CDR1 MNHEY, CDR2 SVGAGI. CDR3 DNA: TGTGCCAGCAGCTTAGATGGGGCCAACGTCCTGACTTTC. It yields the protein CASSLDGANVLTF.

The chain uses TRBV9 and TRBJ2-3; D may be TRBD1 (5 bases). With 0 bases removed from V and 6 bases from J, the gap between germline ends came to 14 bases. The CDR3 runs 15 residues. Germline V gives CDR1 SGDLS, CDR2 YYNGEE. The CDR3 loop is CASSVAPQGLDTQYF. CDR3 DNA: TGTGCCAGCAGCGTAGCCCCTCAGGGCCTGGATACGCAGTATTTT.

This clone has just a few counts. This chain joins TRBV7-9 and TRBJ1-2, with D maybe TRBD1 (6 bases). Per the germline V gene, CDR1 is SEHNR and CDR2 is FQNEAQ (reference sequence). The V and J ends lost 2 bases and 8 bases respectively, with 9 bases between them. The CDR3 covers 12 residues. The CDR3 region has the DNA TGTGCCAGCAGCTTACGGGACAACGGCTACACCTTC. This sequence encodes CASSLRDNGYTF.